The source of this T cell receptor (beta chain) is a study of persistence of HIV-infected CD4 T cells. On this clone itself: Antigen specificity is unknown.

The immunoSEQ assay was version 4, run in survey mode. Produced via immunoSEQ multiplex PCR; TCRdb's table is partial and in-frame only. The table shows 38,000 or so clones, with approximately 81% occurring only once. The CDR3 totals 11 residues. V lost 2 bases, J lost 2 bases, and 1 base lay in between. Germline values: CDR1 SGHTS, CDR2 YDEGEE. Overlapping HIV-1 Gag 15-mer peptides at approximately 0.91 ug per peptide per mL were used. Memory cells lacking CD40L and CD69 with high CD45RO were sorted. The starting material was cultured CD4+ T cells from PBMCs, obtained from a patient who received antiretroviral therapy. The receptor was isolated from an adult with HIV. The donor label of this sample is uncertain. The chain joins TRBV5-8 to TRBJ1-1; D not resolved. The CDR3 coding sequence is TGTGCCAGCAGCTTTAACACTGAAGCTTTCTTT. Its translation: CASSFNTEAFF. The whole variable domain, filled in from reference TRBV5-8 and TRBJ1-1, reads EAGVTQSPTHLIKTRGQQATLRCSPISGHTSVYWYQQALGLGLQFLLWYDEGEERNRGNFPPRFSGRQFPNYSSELNVNALELEDSALYLCASSFNTEAFFGQGTRLTVV.